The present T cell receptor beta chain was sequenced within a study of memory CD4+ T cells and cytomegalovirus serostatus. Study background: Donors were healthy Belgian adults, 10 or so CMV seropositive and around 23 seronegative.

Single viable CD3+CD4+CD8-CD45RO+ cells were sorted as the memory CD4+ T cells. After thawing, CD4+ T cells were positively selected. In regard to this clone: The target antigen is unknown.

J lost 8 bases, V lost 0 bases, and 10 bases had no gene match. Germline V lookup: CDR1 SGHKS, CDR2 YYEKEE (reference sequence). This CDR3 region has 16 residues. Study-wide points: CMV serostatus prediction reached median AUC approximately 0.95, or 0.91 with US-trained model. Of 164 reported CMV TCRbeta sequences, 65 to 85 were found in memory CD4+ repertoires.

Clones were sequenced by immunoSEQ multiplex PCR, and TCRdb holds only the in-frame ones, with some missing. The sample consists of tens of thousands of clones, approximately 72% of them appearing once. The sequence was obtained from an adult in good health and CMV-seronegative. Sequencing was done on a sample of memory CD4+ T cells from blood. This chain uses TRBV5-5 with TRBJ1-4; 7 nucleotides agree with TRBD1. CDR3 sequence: CASSLGQGYETEKLFF. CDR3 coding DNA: TGTGCCAGCAGCTTGGGACAGGGTTACGAGACCGAAAAACTGTTTTTT.